This record concerns one T cell receptor (beta chain) sequence. Its target is unknown. These data belong to a study of cytotoxic CD8 clonotypes in ibrutinib-treated CLL. Study conclusions and caveats: Elevated clonality accompanied ibrutinib response, with a return toward baseline values at progression.

Data came from immunoSEQ multiplex PCR; TCRdb stores just in-frame clones and leaves some out. This table holds 110,000 to 150,000 clones, roughly 76% found once. Material: PBMCs, obtained after 24 months of ibrutinib treatment. This clonotype was obtained from a human donor with chronic lymphocytic leukemia.

DNA for the CDR3: TGTGCCAGCACCGTCGGCCAGATCTATGGCTACACCTTC. The encoded protein is CASTVGQIYGYTF. The rearrangement links TRBV2 to TRBJ1-2; D is ambiguous. V lost 7 bases and J 4 bases, leaving 13 bases between the germline ends. The length of the CDR3 is 13 residues. Germline V gene sequence: CDR1 SNHLY, CDR2 FYNNEI.